This T cell receptor (beta chain) originates from a study of blood T cell repertoires in COVID-19. TCRdb's table, derived via immunoSEQ multiplex PCR, lists solely in-frame clones and lacks some. The sample yields roughly 250,000 clones, approximately 85% seen once. Germline V gene sequence: CDR1 KGHSY, CDR2 FQNENV. The CDR3 runs 16 residues. The V and J ends lost 0 bases and 0 bases respectively, with 9 bases between them. Seattle-derived patients entered the study during active infection and were followed longitudinally. The sequence was collected from a human donor with COVID-19, enrolled during active disease. The donor label of this sample is uncertain. The specimen sequenced was peripheral blood. The chain couples TRBV16 to TRBJ1-5; weak D call: TRBD1 (5 bases). The CDR3 region has the DNA TGTGCCAGCAGCCAATCCGTGACAGCTAGCAATCAGCCCCAGCATTTT. Translated: CASSQSVTASNQPQHF.